The sample holds a few counts of the clone carrying this T cell receptor (beta chain). Germline-derived CDR1 and CDR2 are LNHDA and SQIVND (reference sequence). The CDR3 covers 19 residues. J lost 4 bases, V lost 10 bases, and 25 bases had no gene match. These data originate in a study of T cells in Graves' hyperthyroidism and ophthalmopathy. Whole-study context: Any treatment followed the collection of peripheral blood at initial diagnosis.

Amplification of TCR beta CDR3 regions was performed using RNA transcripts as template. During a first-round RT-PCR of the TCR CDR3, the HTBI primer set was used. TCRdb re-called the multiplex PCR reads through MiXCR, storing one row per CDR3 protein. The profile covers 620,000 or so distinct CDR3 sequences, with about 15% appearing a single time and under 15% taken by the ten largest. Ophthalmopathy patients had moderate-to-severe active disease, CAS ≥3, NOSPECS ≥4, and disease duration under 3 months. Uncontrolled infection, other autoimmune disease, pregnancy and lactation each barred patients from inclusion. Fresh peripheral blood, approximately 9.7 ml, was the source of the PBMCs.

The sequence was collected from a woman in her forties or fifties with Graves' ophthalmopathy. The sequencing sample was made of blood. J is TRBJ2-1 and V is TRBV19; 7 nucleotides line up with TRBD1. CDR3 nucleotide sequence: TGTGCCACTCGCCCGGGACAGACAACACGGGCAAGAGCTTACAATGAGCAGTTCTTC. As protein: CATRPGQTTRARAYNEQFF.